This T cell receptor beta chain is from a study of tumor-infiltrating lymphocytes in primary liver carcinoma. Across the study: There were roughly 3.65 to 7.5 million productive TCRbeta reads per sample, a yield similar across tissue types.

Germline DNA was also extracted, while the blood RNA originated from unsorted whole blood. Sampling before surgery obtained approximately 3.9 milliliters of peripheral blood. Study-wide findings and caveats: Among the pair types, tumor region pairs showed more overlap than tumor-adjacent and tumor-blood pairs.

Of note for this clonotype: Its antigen is undetermined.

Total RNA amounting to around 450 ng was the source from which TCR beta cDNA was made with a constant-region primer. Library construction for TCR beta comprised three nested multiplex PCR rounds performed with slightly modified ARM-PCR. The study ran its first two PCR rounds for 9 to 10 cycles each, using TRBV1-TRBV30 forward primers and a C-beta reverse primer. Via MiXCR, TCRdb re-called the multiplex PCR reads, giving one row per CDR3 protein. The sample carries approximately 330,000 distinct CDR3 sequences, roughly two thirds recorded once. The V and J ends lost 5 bases and 5 bases respectively, with 19 bases between them. The germline V gene encodes CDR1 SGHAT and CDR2 FQDESV (reference sequence). The CDR3 spans 16 residues.

Sequencing was done on a sample of peripheral blood. The rearrangement uses TRBV11-1 and TRBJ2-4; the D gene is possibly TRBD1 (6 bases). The TCR comes from a man aged 35 to 55 with primary liver carcinoma and hepatitis B virus infection. The CDR3: CASSLWQGQSQNIQYF. Written as DNA, the CDR3 is TGTGCCAGCAGCCTATGGCAAGGACAGAGTCAAAACATTCAGTACTTC.